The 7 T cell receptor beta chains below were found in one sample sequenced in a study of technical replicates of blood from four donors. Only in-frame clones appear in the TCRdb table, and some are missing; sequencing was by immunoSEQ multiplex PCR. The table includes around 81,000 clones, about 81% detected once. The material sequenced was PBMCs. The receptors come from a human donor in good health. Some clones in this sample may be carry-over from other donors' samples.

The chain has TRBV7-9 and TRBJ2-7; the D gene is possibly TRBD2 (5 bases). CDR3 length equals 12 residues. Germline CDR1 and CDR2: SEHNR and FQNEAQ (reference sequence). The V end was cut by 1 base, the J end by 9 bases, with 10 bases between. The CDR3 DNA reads TGTGCCAGCAGCTTAGAGTTGCGGGCGCAGTACTTC. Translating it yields CASSLELRAQYF. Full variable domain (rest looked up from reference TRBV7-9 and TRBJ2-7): DTGVSQNPRHKITKRGQNVTFRCDPISEHNRLYWYRQTLGQGPEFLTYFQNEAQLEKSRLLSDRFSAERPKGSFSTLEIQRTEQGDSAMYLCASSLELRAQYFGPGTRLTVT.

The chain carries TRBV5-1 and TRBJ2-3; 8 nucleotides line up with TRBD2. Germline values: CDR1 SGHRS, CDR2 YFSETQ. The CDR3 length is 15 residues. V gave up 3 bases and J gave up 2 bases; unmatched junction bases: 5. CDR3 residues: CASSSGLVVTDTQYF. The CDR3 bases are TGCGCCAGCAGCTCGGGACTAGTTGTCACAGATACGCAGTATTTT.

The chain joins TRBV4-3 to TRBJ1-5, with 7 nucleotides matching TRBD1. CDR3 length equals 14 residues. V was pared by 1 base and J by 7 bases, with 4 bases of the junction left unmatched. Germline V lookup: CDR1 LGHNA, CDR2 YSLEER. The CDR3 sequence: CASSQVQGGQPQHF. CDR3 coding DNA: TGCGCCAGCAGCCAAGTCCAGGGGGGACAGCCCCAGCATTTT.

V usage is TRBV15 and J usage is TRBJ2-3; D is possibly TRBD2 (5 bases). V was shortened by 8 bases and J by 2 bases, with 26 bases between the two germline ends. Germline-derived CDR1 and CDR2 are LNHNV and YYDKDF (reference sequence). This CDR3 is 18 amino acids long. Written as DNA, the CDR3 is TGTGCCACCCTCGAAAAATTGCTGGACTTTGTCTACACAGATACGCAGTATTTT. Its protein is CATLEKLLDFVYTDTQYF.

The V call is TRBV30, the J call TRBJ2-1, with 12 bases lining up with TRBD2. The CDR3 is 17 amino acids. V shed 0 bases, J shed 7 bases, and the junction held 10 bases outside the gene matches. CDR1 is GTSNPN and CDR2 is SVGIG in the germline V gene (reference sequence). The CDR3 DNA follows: TGTGCCTGGAGTGTACGGCTAGCGGGAGGGCCGAAGAATGAGCAGTTCTTC. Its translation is CAWSVRLAGGPKNEQFF.

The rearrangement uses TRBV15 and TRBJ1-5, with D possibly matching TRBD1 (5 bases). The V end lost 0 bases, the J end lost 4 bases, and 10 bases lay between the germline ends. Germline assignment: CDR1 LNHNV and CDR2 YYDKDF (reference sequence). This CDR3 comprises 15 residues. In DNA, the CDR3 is TGTGCCACCAGCAGAGATGGGCAGGGTAATCAGCCCCAGCATTTT. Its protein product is CATSRDGQGNQPQHF.

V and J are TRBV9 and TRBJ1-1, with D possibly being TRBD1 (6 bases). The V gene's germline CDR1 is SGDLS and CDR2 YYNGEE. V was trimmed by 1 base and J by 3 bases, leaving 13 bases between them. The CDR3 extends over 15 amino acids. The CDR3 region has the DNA TGTGCCAGCAGCGTAACCCCAGGGGCCGACACTGAAGCTTTCTTT. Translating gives CASSVTPGADTEAFF.